This record covers a single T cell receptor beta chain. Some clones are missing from TCRdb's copy, which holds only in-frame ones; the method was immunoSEQ multiplex PCR. In the table there are 190,000 or so clones, 85% to 90% of which are singletons. This sample is drawn from a study of blood T cell repertoires in COVID-19. In the study overall: Sample material is recorded as cDNA or gDNA derived from T cells, B-cell-depleted T cells, or PBMCs.

CDR1 and CDR2 from the germline V gene are LGHNA and YSLEER. Trimming took off 0 bases at V and 7 bases at J, with 15 bases between the two ends. The CDR3 totals 15 residues. The V call is TRBV4-3, the J call TRBJ2-5, with D perhaps matching TRBD2 (5 bases). Sequenced input: peripheral blood. The sequence came from a woman between 18 and 30 years old who had recovered from COVID-19. DNA for the CDR3: TGCGCCAGCAGCCAAGAGTCTGGAGCCCGGGGGACCCAGTACTTC. Its protein product is CASSQESGARGTQYF.